This entry lists 15 T cell receptor beta chains sequenced from one sample in a study of identifying expanded T cells in peripheral blood. Sequencing used immunoSEQ multiplex PCR; TCRdb keeps in-frame clones, though not all of them. In the table there are approximately 90,000 clones, about 88% of which are singletons. Input material: blood. The receptors were sampled from a person aged 18-70 years in good health.

V gene TRBV5-6 combines with J gene TRBJ2-2; weak D call: TRBD2 (6 bases). Germline V gives CDR1 SGHDT, CDR2 YYEEEE. The CDR3 consists of 16 residues. The ends were cut back, 0 bases at V and 0 bases at J, with 9 bases in the middle. The CDR3 nucleotides read TGTGCCAGCAGCTTGGGAGTAGCGGCGAACACCGGGGAGCTGTTTTTT. Amino acid sequence: CASSLGVAANTGELFF.

This chain uses TRBV6-5 with TRBJ2-3; D gene ambiguous. Germline V gives CDR1 MNHEY, CDR2 SVGAGI. V was trimmed by 7 bases and J by 1 base, leaving 15 bases between them. CDR3 length: 15 residues. This CDR3 is CASTETLPGTDTQYF. CDR3 nucleotide sequence: TGTGCCAGCACCGAAACCCTTCCAGGCACAGATACGCAGTATTTT.

The chain links TRBV5-5 to TRBJ1-1; D uncertain. The CDR3 sequence is 14 residues long. Germline V gene lookup returns CDR1 SGHKS and CDR2 YYEKEE (reference sequence). Deletions cut 2 bases from V and 1 base from J, with 9 bases between. The CDR3 here is CASSFKDPNTEAFF. CDR3 nucleotides: TGTGCCAGCAGCTTTAAGGACCCGAACACTGAAGCTTTCTTT.

As regards this clone: Its ends do not fully match the called genes, so a read error is possible. The rearrangement uses TRBV4-2 and TRBJ1-1, with TRBD1 matching 8 bases. The CDR3 is 15 amino acids. The germline V gene encodes CDR1 LGHNA and CDR2 YNFKEQ. The CDR3 nucleotides read TGTGCCAGCAGACCATCGGGACAGGTGAATACTGAAGCTTTCTTT. It codes for CASRPSGQVNTEAFF.

The CDR3 sequence: CASTGTGVGQPQHF. CDR3 in DNA: TGTGCCAGCACGGGGACAGGGGTAGGTCAGCCCCAGCATTTT. V gene TRBV2 combines with J gene TRBJ1-5; 10 bases are shared with TRBD1. With 7 bases clipped from V and 6 bases from J, the junction kept 6 bases outside the gene matches. The CDR3 extends over 14 amino acids. Germline V gene lookup returns CDR1 SNHLY and CDR2 FYNNEI.

The genes are TRBV5-8 and TRBJ2-7; maybe TRBD1 (6 bases). This CDR3 spans 15 amino acids. V gave up 0 bases and J gave up 4 bases, with 14 bases separating them. Germline V gene lookup returns CDR1 SGHTS and CDR2 YDEGEE. For the CDR3, the DNA is TGTGCCAGCAGCTTGGAGCACAGGGCAGGGTACGAGCAGTACTTC. Protein product: CASSLEHRAGYEQYF.

The gene calls are TRBV27 and TRBJ1-1, with 10 bases that match TRBD1. The germline V gene has CDR1 MNHEY and CDR2 SMNVEV (reference sequence). After removal of 5 bases from V and 0 bases from J, the junction contained 6 bases not matched to a gene. This CDR3 has 16 residues. In nucleotides, the CDR3 is TGTGCCAGCAGTCCCGGGACAGGGGCAATGAACACTGAAGCTTTCTTT. As protein: CASSPGTGAMNTEAFF.

The CDR3 DNA reads TGTGCCAGCCTCTCGGGGGAAAAACTGTTTTTT. Its protein product is CASLSGEKLFF. This sequence joins TRBV6-5 and TRBJ1-4, with D hard to call. The V end was cut by 8 bases, the J end by 8 bases, with 9 bases between. Germline V CDR1 and CDR2: MNHEY, SVGAGI. CDR3 length: 11 residues.

V and J are TRBV19 and TRBJ2-1; 8 bases fit TRBD1. Germline V gene lookup returns CDR1 LNHDA and CDR2 SQIVND (reference sequence). J gave up 8 bases and V 10 bases, and 7 bases lay outside the gene matches. This CDR3 comprises 12 residues. CDR3 residues: CATDQGAHEQFF. CDR3 nucleotide sequence: TGTGCCACAGACCAGGGGGCACATGAGCAGTTCTTC.

The genes are TRBV2 and TRBJ1-1, with TRBD1 identical over 7 bases. Germline-derived CDR1 and CDR2 are SNHLY and FYNNEI. V trimming: 7 bases; J trimming: 2 bases; junction bases outside the gene matches: 7. The CDR3 has 14 amino acids. CDR3 DNA: TGTGCCAGCATCACTCAGGGGGTCAACACTGAAGCTTTCTTT. As protein: CASITQGVNTEAFF.

This chain joins TRBV6-4 and TRBJ1-1; no clear D gene. Germline V CDR1 and CDR2: MRHNA, SNTAGT. This CDR3 comprises 14 residues. Deletions cut 2 bases from V and 5 bases from J, with 12 bases between. CDR3 protein: CASSDQDGDTEAFF. The CDR3, as DNA: TGTGCCAGCAGTGACCAGGACGGAGATACTGAAGCTTTCTTT.

This sequence joins TRBV4-2 and TRBJ1-4; a possible D gene is TRBD1 (6 bases). The V end lost 0 bases, the J end lost 5 bases, and 10 bases lay between the germline ends. The CDR3 loop spans 15 amino acids. Germline CDR1 LGHNA, CDR2 YNFKEQ. The CDR3 DNA is TGTGCCAGCAGCCAAGAAAACAGGGACAATGAAAAACTGTTTTTT. It encodes CASSQENRDNEKLFF.

CDR3 protein: CASSTSRVVEQFF. The CDR3 coding sequence is TGTGCCAGCAGTACCTCGAGGGTGGTTGAGCAGTTCTTC. The chain uses TRBV28 and TRBJ2-1; D is perhaps TRBD2 (5 bases). This CDR3 comprises 13 residues. Trimming took 5 bases from V and 9 from J, leaving 14 bases between them. Germline assignment: CDR1 MDHEN and CDR2 SYDVKM. Drawing the rest from reference TRBV28 and TRBJ2-1, the complete variable domain is DVKVTQSSRYLVKRTGEKVFLECVQDMDHENMFWYRQDPGLGLRLIYFSYDVKMKEKGDIPEGYSVSREKKERFSLILESASTNQTSMYLCASSTSRVVEQFFGPGTRLTVL.

This chain links TRBV29-1 with TRBJ2-7; D possibly matches TRBD1 or TRBD2 (5 bases each). Germline CDR1 reads SQVTM; CDR2 reads ANQGSEA. CDR3 length equals 13 residues. The V end lost 2 bases, the J end lost 2 bases, and 10 bases lay between the germline ends. The CDR3 nucleotides are TGCAGCGTTGAAACGGGGCGCCCCTACGAGCAGTACTTC. Translation gives CSVETGRPYEQYF.

This chain links TRBV19 with TRBJ1-2; D possibly corresponds to TRBD1 (5 bases). The CDR3 contains 12 residues. Trimming took off 10 bases at V and 6 bases at J, with 15 bases between the two ends. Germline V gene lookup returns CDR1 LNHDA and CDR2 SQIVND (reference sequence). The CDR3 DNA follows: TGTGCCATCCAAGACAGTATGAATGGCTACACCTTC. Its protein is CAIQDSMNGYTF.